The T cell receptor (beta chain) described here comes from a study of blood T cell repertoires in COVID-19. Background on the study: The United States, Italy and Spain provided the acute and convalescent COVID-19 samples. In each case, the material was cDNA or gDNA derived from T cells, B-cell-depleted T cells, or PBMCs.

How the authors handled the data: Amplification with reference gene primers provided the estimates of nucleated cell counts. Data came from immunoSEQ multiplex PCR; TCRdb stores just in-frame clones and leaves some out. D and trimming come from the DNA, and the V and J calls and clone size come from that table. The repertoire has approximately 30,000 clones, 76% of them found once; the top ten carry almost 40%. CDR1 and CDR2 from the germline V gene are LNHDA and SQIVND (reference sequence). The CDR3 has 14 residues. J gave up 7 bases and V 3 bases, and 5 bases lay outside the gene matches. The TCR was taken from a man between 65 and 80 years old with acute or convalescent COVID-19. V is TRBV19 and J is TRBJ1-5, with 8 bases matching TRBD1. Sequencing was done on a sample of peripheral blood. The CDR3 DNA is TGTGCCAGTAGTATCCGGACAGGGCAGCAGCCCCAGCATTTT. This encodes CASSIRTGQQPQHF.